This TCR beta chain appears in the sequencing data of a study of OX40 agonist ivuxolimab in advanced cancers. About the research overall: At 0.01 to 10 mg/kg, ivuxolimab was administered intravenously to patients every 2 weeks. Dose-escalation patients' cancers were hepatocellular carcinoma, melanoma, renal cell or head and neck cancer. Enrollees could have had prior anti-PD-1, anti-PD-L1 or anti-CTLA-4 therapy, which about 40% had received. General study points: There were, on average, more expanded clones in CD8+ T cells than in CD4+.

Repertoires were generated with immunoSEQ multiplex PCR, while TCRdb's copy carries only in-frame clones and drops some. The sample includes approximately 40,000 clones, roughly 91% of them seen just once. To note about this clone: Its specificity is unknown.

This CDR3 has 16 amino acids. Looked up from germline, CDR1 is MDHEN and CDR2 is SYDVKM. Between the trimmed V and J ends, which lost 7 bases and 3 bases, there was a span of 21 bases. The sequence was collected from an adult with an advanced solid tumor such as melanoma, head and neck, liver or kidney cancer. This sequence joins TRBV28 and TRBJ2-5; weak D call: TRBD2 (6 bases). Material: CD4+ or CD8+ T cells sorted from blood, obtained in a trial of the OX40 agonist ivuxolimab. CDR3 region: CASTLSSGRGEETQYF. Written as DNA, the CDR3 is TGTGCCAGCACCCTTAGTTCCGGGAGAGGGGAAGAGACCCAGTACTTC.